This T cell receptor beta chain is from a study of T-cell memory formation after mild COVID-19. This clonotype was detected a few times. A 5'RACE reaction primed in the constant segment made cDNA libraries of TCR alpha and TCR beta, and these carried sample barcodes and UMIs. MiXCR was run by TCRdb on the 5' RACE reads, yielding one entry per CDR3 protein. The data show about 470,000 distinct CDR3 sequences, around 25% seen once. V lost 2 bases to trimming and J lost 0 bases; unmatched junction nucleotides: 3. CDR1 and CDR2 from the germline V gene are GTSNPN and SVGIG (reference sequence). This CDR3 is 15 amino acids long.

Sequencing was done on a sample of PBMCs or a T cell subset sorted from them (not recorded which). V is TRBV30 and J is TRBJ2-2; 7 nucleotides match TRBD1. The origin of this receptor is an adult woman who had mild COVID-19 (a few samples of this study predate the infection). Cell type and time point are not known. The CDR3 region is CAWSRGQTNTGELFF. CDR3 nucleotides: TGTGCCTGGAGTAGGGGACAGACGAACACCGGGGAGCTGTTTTTT.